This TCR beta chain was captured in a study of T cell responses to AZD1222 COVID-19 vaccine. As regards this clone: No antigen is known for it.

Findings of the study overall: Repertoires were obtained solely post-peak T cell response. Only five or six AZD1222 recipients were seropositive at baseline. Rises in breadth and depth of Spike-specific TCRs came after two AZD1222 doses. Clonal diversity was possibly underestimated; the donors were predominantly white British and more often female.

The assay was immunoSEQ multiplex PCR, and TCRdb's table has in-frame clones only and misses some. This sample has about 120,000 clones, with around 82% found just once. V was clipped by 1 base and J by 6 bases, with 13 bases between them. The germline CDR1 and CDR2 sequences are LGHNA and YNFKEQ. CDR3 length: 15 amino acids. This TCR was recovered from an adult in good health. The material sequenced was peripheral blood, taken on day 0 of AZD1222 vaccination. V and J are TRBV4-2 and TRBJ2-1; perhaps TRBD2 as D (6 bases). CDR3 nucleotides: TGTGCCAGCAGCCAAGGAGGGACCGGGGGCAATGAGCAGTTCTTC. This encodes CASSQGGTGGNEQFF.